These T cell receptor beta chains were read from a single sample in a study of cytomegalovirus exposure and HLA in healthy donors. Clones were sequenced by immunoSEQ multiplex PCR, and TCRdb holds only the in-frame ones, with some missing. The sample comprises under 200,000 clones, 75% of which are singletons, and about 3% rests with the top ten. The material sequenced was PBMCs. The source of these receptors is a woman aged 45-65 years in good health and CMV-seropositive. The CDR3 runs from the conserved cysteine through the conserved F or W. D genes are given only for firm matches. Size is omitted from some rows. Given values are once, few, many or a class for expanded clones.

v_gene	d_gene	len	abundance	j_gene	CDR3aa	CDR3nt
TRBV6-6	TRBD2	15	few	TRBJ2-5	CASNDIAGGTETQYF	TGTGCCAGCAATGATATAGCGGGGGGGACAGAGACCCAGTACTTC
TRBV6-5	.	14	.	TRBJ1-5	CASSSGFSNQPQHF	TGTGCCAGCAGCTCAGGGTTCTCCAATCAGCCCCAGCATTTT
TRBV7-8	TRBD1	18	.	TRBJ2-2	CASSVRDRGLRGTGELFF	TGTGCCAGCAGCGTCCGGGACAGGGGTCTACGTGGAACCGGGGAGCTGTTTTTT
TRBV30	.	12	.	TRBJ1-2	CAFSDRAYGYTF	TGTGCCTTCTCGGACAGAGCCTATGGCTACACCTTC
TRBV6-6	.	16	.	TRBJ1-5	CASGQTRRGSNQPQHF	TGTGCCAGCGGTCAGACGAGGAGGGGAAGCAATCAGCCCCAGCATTTT
TRBV7-9	.	12	.	TRBJ1-1	CASSFLAAEAFF	TGTGCCAGCAGCTTTTTAGCGGCTGAAGCTTTCTTT
TRBV5-8	TRBD1	17	few	TRBJ2-5	CASSLVTGVVLGETQYF	TGTGCCAGCAGCTTGGTGACAGGGGTTGTGCTAGGAGAGACCCAGTACTTC
TRBV5-1	TRBD1	15	.	TRBJ2-2	CASRNTGVNTGELFF	TGCGCCAGCAGAAATACAGGGGTCAACACCGGGGAGCTGTTTTTT
TRBV6-1	.	14	.	TRBJ2-7	CASSEASLGYEQYF	TGTGCCAGCAGTGAAGCGTCACTAGGCTACGAGCAGTACTTC
TRBV27	.	12	.	TRBJ2-7	CASSSSVAQQYF	TGTGCCAGCAGTTCCTCGGTCGCGCAGCAGTACTTC
TRBV5-4	.	13	.	TRBJ1-2	CASSGGDWGGYTF	TGTGCCAGCAGCGGAGGGGATTGGGGTGGCTACACCTTC
TRBV5-6	.	13	.	TRBJ1-6	CASSLRQNSPLHF	TGTGCCAGCAGCTTAAGACAGAACTCACCCCTCCACTTT
TRBV5-1	TRBD2	15	.	TRBJ2-1	CASSSAGQTYNEQFF	TGCGCCAGCAGCTCAGCGGGGCAGACCTACAATGAGCAGTTCTTC
TRBV18	TRBD1	15	.	TRBJ1-2	CASSPEGRGLSGYTF	TGTGCCAGCTCACCAGAGGGCAGGGGGCTTAGTGGCTACACCTTC
TRBV2	TRBD2	13	.	TRBJ2-5	CASTLSGGEAQYF	TGTGCCAGCACTCTAAGCGGGGGGGAGGCCCAGTACTTC
TRBV7-2	TRBD1	16	.	TRBJ1-2	CASSLAGQGGGRGYTF	TGTGCCAGCAGCTTAGCGGGACAGGGAGGAGGTCGTGGCTACACCTTC
TRBV6-1	.	15	.	TRBJ2-7	CASSEAERGSYEQYF	TGTGCCAGCAGTGAAGCGGAAAGAGGGTCCTACGAGCAGTACTTC
TRBV2	.	14	few	TRBJ2-7	CASSIAGNLYEQYF	TGTGCCAGCAGTATTGCAGGGAATCTCTACGAGCAGTACTTC
TRBV5-4	TRBD1	14	.	TRBJ2-1	CASSQDRGRHEQFF	TGTGCCAGCAGCCAGGACAGGGGGCGACATGAGCAGTTCTTC
TRBV5-1	.	17	.	TRBJ1-1	CASSFFTGPLMNTEAFF	TGCGCCAGCAGCTTTTTTACAGGACCGTTGATGAACACTGAAGCTTTCTTT
TRBV4-1	TRBD2	21	.	TRBJ2-2	CASSQTPISLAGARNTGELFF	TGCGCCAGCAGCCAAACGCCGATTTCACTAGCGGGGGCCAGAAACACCGGGGAGCTGTTTTTT
TRBV27	.	13	once	TRBJ2-4	CASSSSRLNIQYF	TGTGCCAGCAGTTCCTCCAGGTTAAACATTCAGTACTTC
TRBV15	.	14	.	TRBJ1-5	CATSRNSGDGPQHF	TGTGCCACCAGCAGGAACTCAGGGGACGGGCCCCAGCATTTT
TRBV5-1	TRBD1	13	.	TRBJ2-1	CASSFGTDNEQFF	TGCGCCAGCAGCTTTGGGACAGACAATGAGCAGTTCTTC
TRBV4-2	.	14	.	TRBJ1-4	CASSQEVASEKLFF	TGTGCCAGCAGCCAAGAGGTAGCGAGCGAAAAACTGTTTTTT
TRBV27	.	13	.	TRBJ1-1	CASTKSGNTEAFF	TGTGCCAGCACAAAGTCAGGAAACACTGAAGCTTTCTTT
TRBV7-8	.	15	once	TRBJ1-2	CASSLSAGDPYGYTF	TGTGCCAGCAGCTTATCAGCAGGGGACCCATATGGCTACACCTTC
TRBV6-1	TRBD1	14	.	TRBJ2-2	CASTGGLNTGELFF	TGTGCCAGTACAGGGGGGCTTAACACCGGGGAGCTGTTTTTT
TRBV5-5	.	13	.	TRBJ2-3	CASNRQAQDTQYF	TGTGCCAGCAATAGGCAGGCCCAAGATACGCAGTATTTT
TRBV7-6	.	15	.	TRBJ2-6	CASSVRDSGANVLTF	TGTGCCAGCAGCGTCCGAGACTCTGGGGCCAACGTCCTGACTTTC
TRBV4-1	TRBD2	15	few	TRBJ2-7	CASSSTSGGAYEQYF	TGCGCCAGCAGCTCCACTAGCGGGGGGGCCTACGAGCAGTACTTC
TRBV5-4	.	16	.	TRBJ1-2	CASSLKSGSTNYGYTF	TGTGCCAGCAGCTTGAAATCGGGGTCAACTAACTATGGCTACACCTTC
TRBV4-1	.	14	.	TRBJ2-1	CASSPGLPGGEQFF	TGCGCCAGCAGCCCCGGACTACCCGGAGGGGAGCAGTTCTTC
TRBV2	.	11	.	TRBJ2-7	CASTRGGEQYF	TGTGCCAGCACAAGGGGCGGTGAGCAGTACTTC
TRBV11-1	.	14	.	TRBJ1-1	CASSAPYSGTEAFF	TGTGCCAGCAGCGCCCCGTATTCGGGCACTGAAGCTTTCTTT
TRBV5-5	.	14	.	TRBJ2-5	CASSVGHLQETQYF	TGTGCCAGCAGCGTTGGACACTTGCAAGAGACCCAGTACTTC
TRBV10-3	TRBD1	13	.	TRBJ1-2	CAISTDTGGGYTF	TGTGCCATCAGTACCGATACAGGGGGAGGCTACACCTTC
TRBV9	TRBD2	13	once	TRBJ2-3	CASSGGAGGTQYF	TGTGCCAGCAGCGGGGGGGCGGGAGGTACGCAGTATTTT
TRBV30	.	14	.	TRBJ2-7	CAWSAGHPRGEQYF	TGTGCCTGGAGTGCGGGACACCCGAGGGGCGAGCAGTACTTC
TRBV4-2	TRBD1	16	.	TRBJ1-1	CASSLSLQGPNTEAFF	TGTGCCAGCAGCCTTTCCCTACAGGGGCCGAACACTGAAGCTTTCTTT
TRBV2	.	12	.	TRBJ1-4	CASSPQVEKLFF	TGTGCCAGCAGTCCCCAGGTAGAAAAACTGTTTTTT
TRBV9	.	15	few	TRBJ1-5	CASSVGGGPNQPQHF	TGTGCCAGCAGCGTAGGGGGAGGGCCCAATCAGCCCCAGCATTTT
TRBV19	TRBD1	14	.	TRBJ2-7	CASSRGQGLYEQYF	TGTGCCAGTAGCCGGGGACAGGGGTTGTACGAGCAGTACTTC
TRBV18	TRBD1	13	.	TRBJ1-2	CASSTDRGHGYTF	TGTGCCAGCTCAACAGACAGGGGGCATGGCTACACCTTC
TRBV4-1	TRBD2	19	.	TRBJ2-5	CASSQDGGLAGGYQETQYF	TGCGCCAGCAGCCAAGATGGGGGTCTAGCGGGGGGCTACCAAGAGACCCAGTACTTC
TRBV27	.	14	once	TRBJ2-2	CASSAPGNTGELFF	TGTGCCAGCAGCGCCCCGGGAAACACCGGGGAGCTGTTTTTT
TRBV9	TRBD2	16	.	TRBJ2-1	CASSLGTSGAYNEQFF	TGTGCCAGCAGCCTCGGGACTAGCGGGGCCTACAATGAGCAGTTCTTC
TRBV5-4	.	15	many	TRBJ2-6	CASSSQATGANVLTF	TGTGCCAGCAGCTCTCAGGCAACCGGGGCCAACGTCCTGACTTTC
TRBV5-4	.	12	.	TRBJ1-2	CASSLLGLRYTF	TGTGCCAGCAGCTTGCTCGGGTTGCGCTACACCTTC
TRBV5-4	TRBD1	15	.	TRBJ1-4	CASSRGPAGGEKLFF	TGTGCCAGCAGCCGCGGGCCGGCAGGGGGTGAAAAACTGTTTTTT
TRBV7-8	.	15	.	TRBJ1-1	CASSLISQGLTEAFF	TGTGCCAGCAGCTTAATATCCCAGGGTCTAACTGAAGCTTTCTTT
TRBV10-3	TRBD2	15	once	TRBJ2-3	CATAASGGHTDTQYF	TGTGCCACCGCCGCTAGCGGGGGACACACAGATACGCAGTATTTT
TRBV2	.	16	.	TRBJ1-2	CASSEVPTGGRYGYTF	TGTGCCAGCAGTGAAGTACCTACGGGGGGACGCTATGGCTACACCTTC
TRBV7-3	.	16	once	TRBJ2-3	CASSLRTGGLEDTQYF	TGTGCCAGCAGCTTAAGAACGGGGGGCCTGGAAGATACGCAGTATTTT